The source of this T cell receptor beta chain is a study of blood T cell repertoires in COVID-19. Study-level background: Samples taken during acute and convalescent COVID-19 were collected in the United States, Italy and Spain. PBMCs, B-cell-depleted T cells, or T cells were the source of the cDNA or gDNA that made up the material.

The CDR3 has 15 residues. The V gene lost 1 base and the J gene lost 1 base, with 7 bases spanning the gap. The V gene's germline CDR1 is LGHNA and CDR2 YSLEER. Per the original methods: Amplification of reference gene primers was used by the study to estimate nucleated cell counts. Generated by immunoSEQ multiplex PCR, the TCRdb table keeps only in-frame clones and is missing some. The DNA was the basis for D and trimming; V, J and clone size are from that table. The repertoire consists of 300,000 or so clones, with approximately 88% occurring once and the leading ten covering 6.9%. The TCR comes from a woman aged 25 to 39 who had recovered from COVID-19. The chain recombines TRBV4-3 with TRBJ2-2, with D unresolved. Sequenced material: peripheral blood. The CDR3 reads CASSQGSGNTGELFF. The CDR3 bases are TGCGCCAGCAGCCAAGGTTCAGGGAACACCGGGGAGCTGTTTTTT.